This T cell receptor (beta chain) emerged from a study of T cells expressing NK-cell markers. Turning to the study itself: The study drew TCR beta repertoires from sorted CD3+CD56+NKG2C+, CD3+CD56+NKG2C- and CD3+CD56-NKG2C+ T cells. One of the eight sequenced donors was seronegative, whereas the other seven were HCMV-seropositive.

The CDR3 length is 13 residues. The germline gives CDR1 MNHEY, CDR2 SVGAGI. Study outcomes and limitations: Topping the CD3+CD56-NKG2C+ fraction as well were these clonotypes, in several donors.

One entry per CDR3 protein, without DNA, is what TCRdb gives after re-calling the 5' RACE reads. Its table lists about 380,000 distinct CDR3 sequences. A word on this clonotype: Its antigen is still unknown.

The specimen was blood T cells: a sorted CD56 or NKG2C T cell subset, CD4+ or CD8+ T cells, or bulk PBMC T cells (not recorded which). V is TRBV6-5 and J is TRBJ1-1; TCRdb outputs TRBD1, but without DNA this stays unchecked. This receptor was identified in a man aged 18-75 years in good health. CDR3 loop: CASSSLQGGGAFF.